This entry is about one TCR beta chain. This clone's antigen is unknown. No much larger clone exists at a distance of one base, and base qualities are not known. This specimen comes from a study of cytomegalovirus exposure and HLA in healthy donors (dated by TCRdb to about 2017). Background for the entire study: According to an earlier analysis of several hundred of the donors, some 170 million T cells yielded approximately 120 million unique TCR beta sequences and approximately 300 Gb of sequence data. An early release that covered fewer than 800 HLA-typed donors contained about 300 gigabases of sequencing data and about 93 million unique TCR sequences. The genetic ancestry cluster associated with self-reported Caucasian donors included approximately 85% of the roughly 410 genotyped donors. The study was designed to test whether signatures of past pathogen exposure could be identified by cataloging public T cell receptors. The study used immunosequencing to profile the T cell repertoires of about 670 subjects and linked those repertoires to cytomegalovirus serostatus. A separate validation cohort of some 130 different subjects was used in addition to the roughly 670-subject first cohort. The study combined high-throughput TCR immunosequencing, statistical association of individual TCRs with disease status, and machine learning to predict cytomegalovirus infection status. A later analysis re-analyzed previously published TCR beta repertoires from 666 donors and added high-resolution HLA genotyping to study TCR occurrence patterns. Rather than using new phenotypic data, the later analysis identified candidate immune exposures from TCR beta sequences and from how often those sequences occurred across donors. In an earlier analysis of several hundred of the donors, high-throughput TCR beta sequencing was used to judge whether each TCR beta V gene segment behaved as functional or pseudogenic. Donor age, sex, ethnicity and CMV serostatus were compiled together with the repertoire data. In a later genetic analysis, genome-wide SNP genotypes for about three fifths of the 666 donors were used, and that subset was treated as a discovery cohort. Every repertoire in the discovery cohort had been generated on one and the same sequencing platform. Class I and class II HLA loci were covered by the typing at four-digit resolution. Typing coverage varied by locus: roughly 629-630 donors for A, B, C, DRB1 and DQB1; approximately 520 for DQA1; over 600 for DPA1; roughly 450 for DPB1. Several DR-DQ haplotypes were treated as single units for association and clustering because of strong linkage in the cohort. Across 398 genotyped donors of the cohort, an average of about 200,000 unique TCR beta nucleotide sequences per donor were sequenced, and roughly 18% of those sequences were non-productive.

Results the study describes overall, beyond this receptor: When HLA alleles, especially DR and DQ, strongly co-occurred, TCR associations were difficult to assign to individual alleles. Some IMGT-functional V segments, including TRBV6-2 and TRBV6-3, could not be distinguished by the 87-base-pair reads and were therefore excluded. According to a later analysis, TCR association rates differed among HLA loci, with DRB1 alleles showing the most associated TCRs and HLA-C alleles showing the fewest. Compared with the approximately 710-donor mean, donors in an Asian-associated ancestry cluster had fewer N-insertions in productive TCRs, according to a later genetic analysis. While some public TCRs were present in many individuals, most TCR sequences turned up only very rarely across donors. It was suggested by the authors that the approach could potentially be generalized to other disease states and immunological phenotypes. The presence/absence analyses assumed that sequencing depth was roughly uniform across donors, and that assumption may not be true. V-gene and J-gene trimming of TCR beta chains was associated with a missense DCLRE1C variant in a later genetic analysis, and the association was replicated in an independent cohort. Because counts were too low, seventeen rarely observed V segments, including chromosome 9 orphons, were excluded from the earlier analysis of several hundred of the donors. The only immune exposure information available for the cohort was CMV serostatus. A further reported finding was that TCR beta sequences accurately predicted the HLA-A and HLA-B alleles for most subjects in the first cohort. The classifier was reported to diagnose cytomegalovirus status with high specificity and sensitivity in both the original cohort and the validation cohort. In a later analysis, HLA-associated TCR beta chains showed more clonal expansion and lower generation probabilities than non-associated chains that were equally common. According to a later analysis, parvovirus B19, influenza, CMV and Epstein-Barr virus appeared linked to several top co-occurrence clusters. A few of the identified cytomegalovirus-associated TCR beta chains were confirmed in vitro to be specific for cytomegalovirus antigens. The cohort was sequenced for TCR beta chains only, and without alpha or paired-chain data the features that could be detected were limited. Correlated functional status among segregating V segments might reflect linkage disequilibrium, but an unknown experimental factor could not be ruled out. A later analysis found that most CMV-associated TCR beta chains appeared HLA-restricted, with HLA associations seemingly driven largely by CMV exposure. In an earlier analysis of approximately 600 of the donors, most TCR beta V segments were observed in productive rearrangements about 87% or about 30% of the time, broadly matching IMGT annotations. The study listed approximately 160 TCR beta chains as associated with cytomegalovirus. Because HLA typing was missing for some donors at each locus, association tests included only the typed subset. At a false discovery rate of 0.05, a later analysis linked around 15,000 TCR beta sequences to specific HLA alleles. A cluster of highly shared sequence variants was judged likely to be a technical artifact of the sequencing pipeline.

The library was made by the immunoSEQ multiplex PCR assay. For the multiplex PCR, a mixture combining 60 forward primers for TCR Vbeta segments and 13 reverse primers for TCR Jbeta segments was used. The CDR3 region of rearranged TCR beta genes was amplified from genomic DNA with a multiplex PCR assay. The amplified TCR beta libraries were sequenced on the Illumina HiSeq System as 87-base-pair reads. As for the original processing: Across the 600 to 700 repertoires, a later analysis counted roughly 77 million unique TCR beta chains, roughly 11 million of which were shared by at least two donors. A nearest-neighbor algorithm error-corrected the raw reads and collapsed the reads into unique sequences, merging closely related sequences to remove PCR and sequencing errors. CDR3 sequences were aligned to IMGT reference sequences to assign V, D and J gene segments. For a sequence to be retained, a match of at least six nucleotides was required to both a V gene segment and a J gene segment. Rearrangements were classified as productive when the CDR3 lacked stop codons and remained in frame with V and J, and all other rearrangements were classified as non-productive. Following IMGT convention, CDR3 was defined as the stretch from the second conserved V-encoded cysteine to the conserved J-encoded phenylalanine. In an earlier analysis of more than 550 of the donors, sequences lacking an unambiguous match to a single V gene segment were excluded. An earlier analysis of fewer than 750 of the donors called V segments functional above 56.7% productive rearrangements and segregating when the between-donor standard deviation exceeded 5%. A statistical classification framework was built to diagnose cytomegalovirus status from the catalog of TCR beta chain sequences. V and J gene assignment, in a later analysis, came from comparing TCR nucleotide sequences with IMGT/GENE-DB human TR gene sequences. A later analysis assigned CDR3 sequences and most-parsimonious VDJ recombination scenarios with the TCRdist pipeline. In a later analysis, each TCR beta chain was defined by its CDR3 amino acid sequence together with its V-gene family, and reads lacking a unique V-gene family were excluded. To address suspected cross-contamination and a sequencing artifact, a later analysis removed 592 highly shared, low-generation-probability nucleotide sequences. In a later analysis, a clonal expansion index was calculated for each public chain from normalized within-repertoire ranks of inferred template counts. In a later analysis, generation probabilities were computed with a VDJ recombination model fitted to out-of-frame rearrangements, and the resulting probabilities were checked against IGoR. In a later analysis, TCR-TCR, TCR-HLA and TCR-CMV co-occurrence was scored with hypergeometric tests, and a repertoire-size bias correction was applied to TCR pairs. In a later analysis, false discovery rates were estimated by permuting HLA or CMV assignments 20 times. In a later analysis, co-occurring TCRs were grouped with DBSCAN, and TCRdist sequence similarity was added when clustering was performed within HLA-allele-positive subsets. Co-occurrence clustering excluded repertoires with fewer than 30,000 or more than 120,000 public chains, plus five with anomalous nucleotide sharing. TCRdb re-hosts the immuneACCESS table, in-frame sequences only. Its copies lack some clones; in the studies checked, an unresolved V gene accounts for under half of them, and the cause for the rest is not known. V, J and clone size were drawn from that table, and D and trimming were deduced from the DNA. Here the sample has about 140,000 clones; 65% to 70% occur a single time. Approximately 1.6% of the sample is in the top ten clones.

Trimming costs V 6 bases and J 0 bases, and their ends lie 18 bases apart. The germline V gene sets CDR1 to ENHRY and CDR2 to SYGVKD. Measured from the cysteine to the phenylalanine, the CDR3 is 17 residues long. CDR3 DNA only is kept here, 51 bases in frame from base 1. In total, over 600 healthy bone marrow donors made up the cohort. Cohort members were all nominally healthy when sampled, although unrecorded immune exposures were likely present. CMV serostatus was positive for roughly 290 and negative for about 50% of the roughly 700 cohort members, and was not recorded for this donor. Each donor provided a peripheral blood sample, and peripheral blood mononuclear cells were used for TCR beta sequencing. Genomic DNA was extracted from the blood cell samples with the Qiagen DNeasy Blood Extraction Kit.

What was sequenced was PBMCs. The V and J segments used are TRBV10-3 and TRBJ2-1; the D segment cannot be called with confidence. The TCR originated in a human donor in good health. The DNA reads as follows: TGTGCCATCAGCTACCCGGTTGGTAGCAGCTCCTACAATGAGCAGTTCTTC. This encodes CAISYPVGSSSYNEQFF.